Listed below are T cell receptor beta chains from one sample, sequenced in a study of blood T cell repertoires in COVID-19. Using immunoSEQ multiplex PCR, the repertoire was profiled, and TCRdb retains in-frame clones only, with some absent. In the table there are 380,000 or so clones, 70% to 85% of which are singletons. Sequences were obtained from peripheral blood. The receptors stem from a human donor with acute or convalescent COVID-19. The donor label of this sample is uncertain. The CDR3 runs from the conserved cysteine through the conserved F or W. A D gene is named only where the DNA matches it firmly. Clone sizes are given selectively: once, few, many, or a class where the clone is expanded.

d_call clone_size j_call v_call cdr3_nt cdr3_aa
TRBD1 - TRBJ1-5 TRBV30 TGTGCCTGTTCCGGACAGGGCGGTCAGCCCCAGCATTTT CACSGQGGQPQHF
TRBD2 - TRBJ2-3 TRBV5-1 TGCGCCAGCAGCTTGGGGACTAGCGGGGGGTTGGATACGCAGTATTTT CASSLGTSGGLDTQYF
TRBD2 - TRBJ2-7 TRBV7-2 TGTGCCAGCAGCCACGGGACTAGCAGCTACGAGCAGTACTTC CASSHGTSSYEQYF
TRBD1 - TRBJ1-1 TRBV30 TGTGCCTGGAGTGCGGACAGGGTCGGTACTGAAGCTTTCTTT CAWSADRVGTEAFF
TRBD1 once TRBJ2-7 TRBV30 TGTGCCTACGGGACAGGGGCCTACGAGCAGTACTTC CAYGTGAYEQYF
- - TRBJ1-2 TRBV18 TGTGCCAGCTCACTTAAAGACAGCAGCTATGGCTACACCTTC CASSLKDSSYGYTF
- - TRBJ1-5 TRBV5-1 TGCGCCAGCAGCTTGACAGGACAAAACAATCAGCCCCAGCATTTT CASSLTGQNNQPQHF
- - TRBJ1-4 TRBV6-5 TGTGCCACCAGATCGGAGGGTGGGGAAAAACTGTTTTTT CATRSEGGEKLFF
TRBD2 - TRBJ2-1 TRBV15 TGTGCCACCAGCACCCGGACTAGCGGGAGCAATGAGCAGTTCTTC CATSTRTSGSNEQFF
- - TRBJ1-4 TRBV5-1 TGCGCCAGCAGTCCTGATTCCGCGACAACTAATGAAAAACTGTTTTTT CASSPDSATTNEKLFF
- - TRBJ2-7 TRBV30 TGTGCCTGGAGTGTAACAGGGTACCACGAGCAGTACTTC CAWSVTGYHEQYF
TRBD1 - TRBJ2-3 TRBV5-1 TGCGCCAGCCGAGGGGGCGGTATCACAGATACGCAGTATTTT CASRGGGITDTQYF
- - TRBJ2-3 TRBV12-3/TRBV12-4 TGTGCCAGCAGCCCTTACGGAGATACGCAGTATTTT CASSPYGDTQYF
TRBD2 - TRBJ2-2 TRBV19 TGTGCCAGTAGTACGACTAGCGCCGGGGAGCTGTTTTTT CASSTTSAGELFF
TRBD1 - TRBJ1-1 TRBV5-1 TGCGCCAGCAGCTTGCGGACAGGGACTGAAGCTTTCTTT CASSLRTGTEAFF
- - TRBJ2-5 TRBV12-2 TGTGCAAGTCGCTTAGTTGGGGACAGGGGTGAGACCCAGTACTTC CASRLVGDRGETQYF
TRBD1 - TRBJ1-2 TRBV28 TGTGCCACAAAGCCAGGGACAGGGAAAATGGAAAGCTACACCTTC CATKPGTGKMESYTF
TRBD1 - TRBJ2-1 TRBV7-7 TGTGCCAGCAGCCAAGGACAGGGCCCGTACAATGAGCAGTTCTTC CASSQGQGPYNEQFF
- - TRBJ1-1 TRBV19 TGTGCCAGTAGCGGCAGGGTGGGTGGTGCGGCTTTCTTT CASSGRVGGAAFF
- - TRBJ1-1 TRBV5-1 TGCGCCAGCAGCTTGGCCGGGAGTACGGGCACTGAAGCTTTCTTT CASSLAGSTGTEAFF